This T cell receptor (beta chain) is drawn from a study of glioma-infiltrating T cells after dendritic cell vaccination. About the study: Patients received autologous tumor lysate-pulsed dendritic cell vaccination between about 2002 and 2012.

Fresh-frozen tumor tissue and more than two years of survival data were available for all. The germline CDR1 and CDR2 sequences are SGHRS and YFSETQ. V was shortened by 4 bases and J by 1 base, with 12 bases between the two germline ends. The CDR3 runs to 14 residues. Up to about 2 ug genomic DNA was used for TCRB CDR3 amplification. Amplification used 60 V beta primers and 13 J beta primers. TCRdb's copy holds only in-frame clones and misses some; the assay was immunoSEQ multiplex PCR. Of over 80,000 clones in the sample, approximately 90% are singletons; the top ten hold about 3.2%. The chain joins TRBV5-1 to TRBJ2-7; the D gene is possibly TRBD2 (6 bases). The TCR was taken from a human donor with glioblastoma. Source: blood, taken before dendritic cell vaccination. The CDR3 spells CASSRSSGSYEQYF. The CDR3 nucleotides read TGCGCCAGCAGCCGGTCGAGCGGGTCCTACGAGCAGTACTTC.